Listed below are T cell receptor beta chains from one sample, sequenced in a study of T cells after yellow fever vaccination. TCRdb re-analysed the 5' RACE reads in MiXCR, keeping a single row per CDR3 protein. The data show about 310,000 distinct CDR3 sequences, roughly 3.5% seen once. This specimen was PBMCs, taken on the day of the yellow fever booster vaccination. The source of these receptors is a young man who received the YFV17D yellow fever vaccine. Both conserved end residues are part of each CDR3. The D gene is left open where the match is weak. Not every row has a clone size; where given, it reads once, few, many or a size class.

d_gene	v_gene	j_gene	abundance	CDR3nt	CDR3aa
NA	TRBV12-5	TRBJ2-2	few	TGTGCTAGTGGACACCCGGCCCAACGGGCCGGGGAGCTGTTTTTT	CASGHPAQRAGELFF
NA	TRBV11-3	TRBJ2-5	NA	TGTGCCAGCAGCTTGGGACTCCGGGGGACCCAGTACTTC	CASSLGLRGTQYF
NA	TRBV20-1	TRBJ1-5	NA	TGCAGTGCTAGACCGGGAGGTCAGCCCCAGCATTTT	CSARPGGQPQHF
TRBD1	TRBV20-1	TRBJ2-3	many	TGCAGTGCTACCCAGGGGGCGAGCCGTCGCACAGATACGCAGTATTTT	CSATQGASRRTDTQYF
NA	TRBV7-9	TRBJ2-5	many	TGTGCCAGCAGCCCTAAGACCCGGATTCAAGAGACCCAGTACTTC	CASSPKTRIQETQYF
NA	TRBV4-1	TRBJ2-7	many	TGCGCCAGCAGCCAAGGACGGGAAGCGGCCTACGAGCAGTACTTC	CASSQGREAAYEQYF
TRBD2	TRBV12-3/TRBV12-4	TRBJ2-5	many	TGTGCCAGCAGGGTACAAAGCGGGGGGACCCAGTACTTC	CASRVQSGGTQYF
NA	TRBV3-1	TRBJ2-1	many	TGTGCCAGCAGCCAAGATACGGGGGTATACAATGAGCAGTTCTTC	CASSQDTGVYNEQFF
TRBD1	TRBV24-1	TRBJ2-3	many	TGTGCCACCAGTGAGCCCCCCACCGGGACAGGGGGAGATACGCAGTATTTT	CATSEPPTGTGGDTQYF
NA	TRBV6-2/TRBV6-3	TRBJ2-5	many	TGTGCCAGCAGTGCCCGCCAGGGGACCCAGTACTTC	CASSARQGTQYF
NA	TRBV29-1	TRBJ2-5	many	TGCAGCGTTGATTGGTACCAAGAGACCCAGTACTTC	CSVDWYQETQYF
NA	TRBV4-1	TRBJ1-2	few	TGCGCCAGCAGCCAACAGGCCGTCCGAGTGCGTGGCTACACCTTC	CASSQQAVRVRGYTF
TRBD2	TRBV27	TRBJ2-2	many	TGTGCCAGCAGTCCCGGACTAGCGTTGGCGGCAGCCGGGGAGCTGTTTTTT	CASSPGLALAAAGELFF
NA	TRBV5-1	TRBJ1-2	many	TGCGCCAGCAGCATACCCGGGACGTGGGGCTACACCTTC	CASSIPGTWGYTF
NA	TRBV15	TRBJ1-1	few	TGTGCCACCAGCGAGAAAGGACAGCTTAACACTGAAGCTTTCTTT	CATSEKGQLNTEAFF
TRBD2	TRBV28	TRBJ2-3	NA	TGTGCCAGCAGTTTAATACTAGCGTGGGGCGGAACAGATACGCAGTATTTT	CASSLILAWGGTDTQYF
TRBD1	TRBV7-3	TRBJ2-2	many	TGTGCCAGCAGCATCCAGGGGGCGGGAACCGGGGAGCTGTTTTTT	CASSIQGAGTGELFF
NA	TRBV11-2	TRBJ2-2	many	TGTGCCAGCAGCCGAGGATGGACCGGGGAGCTGTTTTTT	CASSRGWTGELFF
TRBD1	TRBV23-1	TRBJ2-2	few	TGCGCCAGCAGAAAACCGAGACAGGGTCGAGGGGAGCTGTTTTTT	CASRKPRQGRGELFF
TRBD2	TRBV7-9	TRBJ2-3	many	TGTGCCAGCAGCTTATGGCTAGCGGAGGCTCGATCTATCGGCACAGATACGCAGTATTTT	CASSLWLAEARSIGTDTQYF
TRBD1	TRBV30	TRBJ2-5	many	TGTGCCTGGAGTTTAACAGGGGGCTTGGAGACCCAGTACTTC	CAWSLTGGLETQYF
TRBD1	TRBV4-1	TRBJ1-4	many	TGCGCCAGCAGCCCTACGCCGGACAGGGGTGGAGAAAAACTGTTTTTT	CASSPTPDRGGEKLFF
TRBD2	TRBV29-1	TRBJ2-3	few	TGCAGCGTCCCCGGTAGCGGGAATCGTAGCACAGATACGCAGTATTTT	CSVPGSGNRSTDTQYF
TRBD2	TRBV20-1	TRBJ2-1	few	TGCAGTGCTAGACCGCTAGCGGGGGGGCATTTCAATGAGCAGTTCTTC	CSARPLAGGHFNEQFF
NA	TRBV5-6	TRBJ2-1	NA	TGTGCCAGCAGCTCCTTCGTCTTGTCGGTCTTC	CASSSFVLSVF
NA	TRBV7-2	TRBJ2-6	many	TGTGCCAGCAGCTTATCGGTGGTAAGCTCTGGGGCCAACGTCCTGACTTTC	CASSLSVVSSGANVLTF
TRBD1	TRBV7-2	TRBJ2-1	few	TGTGCCAGCAGCTTAGTAGGGACAGGTGGCCAACATGAGCAGTTCTTC	CASSLVGTGGQHEQFF
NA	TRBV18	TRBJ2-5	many	TGTGCCAGCTCACCGCGAGGACATACATTTCTCCAAGAGACCCAGTACTTC	CASSPRGHTFLQETQYF
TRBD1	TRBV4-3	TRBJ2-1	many	TGCGCCAGCAGCCGGACGAGCCGGGACAGCGACAATGAGCAGTTCTTC	CASSRTSRDSDNEQFF
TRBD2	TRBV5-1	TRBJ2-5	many	TGCGCCAGCAGGAGTAGCGGGGGGGCCCAAGAGACCCAGTACTTC	CASRSSGGAQETQYF
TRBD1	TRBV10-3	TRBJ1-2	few	TGTGCCATCAGCCCGGGACAGCAGTATGGCTACACCTTC	CAISPGQQYGYTF
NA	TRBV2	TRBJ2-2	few	TGTGCCAGCAAAATTCTCACCGGGGAGCTGTTTTTT	CASKILTGELFF
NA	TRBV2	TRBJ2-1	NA	TGTGCCACCCCGGGGAGTTACAATGAGCAGTTCTTC	CATPGSYNEQFF
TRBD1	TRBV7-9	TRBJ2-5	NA	TGTGCCAGCAGCTTAATTGCAGGGGGCGAAGAGACCCAGTACTTC	CASSLIAGGEETQYF
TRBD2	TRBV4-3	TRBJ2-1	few	TGCGCCAGCAGCCTGACTAGCGGGGAGACGTACAATGAGCAGTTCTTC	CASSLTSGETYNEQFF
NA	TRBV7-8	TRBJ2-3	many	TGTGCCAGCAGCTCGCAGGCGCTGGGGGGAGATACGCAGTATTTT	CASSSQALGGDTQYF
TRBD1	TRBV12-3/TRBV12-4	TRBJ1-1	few	TGTGCCAGCACCGTACAGGGGGGGACTGAAGCTTTCTTT	CASTVQGGTEAFF
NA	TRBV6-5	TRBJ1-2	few	TGTGCCAGCAGTTACGGCCCGGGGGGCACCTATGGCTACACCTTC	CASSYGPGGTYGYTF
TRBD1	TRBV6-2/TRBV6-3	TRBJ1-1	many	TGTGCCAGCAGTTACTTTAAGGGACAGTCGGATACTGAAGCTTTCTTT	CASSYFKGQSDTEAFF
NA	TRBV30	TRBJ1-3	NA	TGTGCCTGGACCCTCATCGGGGGGGGACTACTCTCTGGAAACACCATATATTTT	CAWTLIGGGLLSGNTIYF